This T cell receptor beta chain was observed in a study of T cell responses to AZD1222 COVID-19 vaccine. On the study more broadly: Combined were second doses at about 4 or about 12 weeks.

The table lists this clone with a count of one. Its antigen is undetermined. The junction departs from germline at one end; a sequencing error may be responsible. Libraries were prepared by immunoSEQ multiplex PCR; TCRdb keeps only in-frame clonotypes and omits some of them. Of 90,000 to 150,000 clones listed, 80% to 90% are singletons. The CDR3 length is 16 residues. CDR1 and CDR2 (germline): SNHLY, FYNNEI. General study findings and limits: Only after the peak T cell response were repertoires sampled. As reported, nearly half of all spike-specific TCRs target variant regions that are unmutated. Baseline serology detected seropositivity in only six or seven AZD1222 recipients.

This chain connects TRBV2 to TRBJ2-5, with 8 bases aligning to TRBD2. The starting material was peripheral blood, obtained on day 0 of AZD1222 vaccination. The TCR originated in an adult in good health. In nucleotides, the CDR3 is TGTGCCAGCAGCGAAGCGGGAGCGGGTAGAGAAGAGACCCAGTACTTC. Encoded protein: CASSEAGAGREETQYF.